The subject of this entry is one T cell receptor (beta chain). Many counts were recorded for this clone. Its antigen is still unknown. No base qualities exist here, and no much larger clone lies one base off it. Libraries were prepared through PCR. TCRdb names Illumina HiSeq 4000 as the instrument used. High-throughput sequencing was used to profile the TCR beta-chain CDR3 region of each patient. The authors' pipeline ran thus. CDR3 differences across clinicopathological groups were used to build a classifier for discriminating distant-metastatic papillary thyroid cancer patients. The Shannon index was used to assess repertoire diversity, and the Morisita-Horn index was used to assess tumor-blood repertoire similarity. Starting from the raw public reads, TCRdb applied fastp trimming at Q25, assembled clones with MiXCR and retained in-frame beta chains. These V and J calls originate from TCRdb's pipeline instead of the authors' own analysis. The sample table lists tens of thousands of clones, under 15% of them with a count of one. In total, the top ten clones hold around 10% of the sample.

None of the patients had been given any treatment before thyroid surgery. Using T-cell receptor beta sequencing, the study looked back at clinical samples from patients collected from the early 2010s to the late 2010s. The data were taken from a study of metastatic and nonmetastatic thyroid tumors (dated by TCRdb to the early 2020s). Context from the whole study: Repertoires were compared across peripheral blood and tumor or nodule tissue samples from malignant and benign thyroid patients.

The CDR3 goes from the cysteine to the phenylalanine over 13 residues. Only the CDR3 DNA stays, 39 bases, in frame from base 1. Relative to germline, V is 4 bases shorter and J is 1 base shorter, with 8 bases between their ends. CDR1 MDHEN and CDR2 SYDVKM were looked up in the germline V gene. Findings and caveats that apply to the study as a whole: TCR beta diversity was reported as significantly higher in malignant tumors than in benign nodules, in both blood and tumor samples.

The sample comprised tumor tissue. The chain links TRBV28 with TRBJ2-7, with an unclear D gene assignment. This sequence was found in a female donor with papillary thyroid cancer or a benign thyroid nodule (not recorded which). Some clones in this sample may be carry-over from other donors' samples. CDR3 reads: CASSSGPSYEQYF. The DNA sequence is TGTGCCAGCAGTTCCGGACCTTCCTACGAGCAGTACTTC.